This T cell receptor (beta chain) was sequenced during a study of cytomegalovirus exposure and HLA in healthy donors. Findings and limits, study-wide: Fewer N-insertions than the roughly 700-donor mean were reportedly shown by an Asian-associated ancestry cluster in a later analysis.

With 60 Vbeta and 13 Jbeta primers, the PCR was carried out. Only in-frame clones appear in the TCRdb table, and some are missing; sequencing was by immunoSEQ multiplex PCR. This table holds some 110,000 clones, more than 60% found once. Between the trimmed V and J ends, which lost 6 bases and 3 bases, there was a span of 14 bases. From germline, CDR1 is SGHTA and CDR2 FQGNSA. CDR3 length: 14 amino acids. This clone was picked up one time. Its antigen remains unknown. The V and J genes are TRBV7-2 and TRBJ1-1; maybe TRBD1 (5 bases). The sequencing input was PBMCs. The receptor was isolated from a man aged 55-75 years in good health and CMV-seronegative. The CDR3 nucleotides read TGTGCCAGCAGAACCGGACAAACGTACACTGAAGCTTTCTTT. Amino acid sequence: CASRTGQTYTEAFF. Together with reference TRBV7-2 and TRBJ1-1, the CDR3 gives the full variable domain: GAGVSQSPSNKVTEKGKDVELRCDPISGHTALYWYRQSLGQGLEFLIYFQGNSAPDKSGLPSDRFSAERTGGSVSTLTIQRTQQEDSAVYLCASRTGQTYTEAFFGQGTRLTVV.